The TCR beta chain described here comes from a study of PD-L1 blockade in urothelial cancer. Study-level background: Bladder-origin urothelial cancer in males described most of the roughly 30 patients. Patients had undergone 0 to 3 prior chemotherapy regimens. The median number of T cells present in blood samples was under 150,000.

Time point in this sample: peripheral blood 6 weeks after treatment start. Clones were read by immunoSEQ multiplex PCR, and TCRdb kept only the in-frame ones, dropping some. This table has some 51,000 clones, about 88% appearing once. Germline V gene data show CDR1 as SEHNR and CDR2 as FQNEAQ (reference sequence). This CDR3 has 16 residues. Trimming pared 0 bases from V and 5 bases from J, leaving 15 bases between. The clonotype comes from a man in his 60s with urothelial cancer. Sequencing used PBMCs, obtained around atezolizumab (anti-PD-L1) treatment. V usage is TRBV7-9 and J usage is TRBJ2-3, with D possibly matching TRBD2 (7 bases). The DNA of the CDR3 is TGTGCCAGCAGCTTAGCGGCCGGGGGCGGGGGAGATACGCAGTATTTT. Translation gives CASSLAAGGGGDTQYF.